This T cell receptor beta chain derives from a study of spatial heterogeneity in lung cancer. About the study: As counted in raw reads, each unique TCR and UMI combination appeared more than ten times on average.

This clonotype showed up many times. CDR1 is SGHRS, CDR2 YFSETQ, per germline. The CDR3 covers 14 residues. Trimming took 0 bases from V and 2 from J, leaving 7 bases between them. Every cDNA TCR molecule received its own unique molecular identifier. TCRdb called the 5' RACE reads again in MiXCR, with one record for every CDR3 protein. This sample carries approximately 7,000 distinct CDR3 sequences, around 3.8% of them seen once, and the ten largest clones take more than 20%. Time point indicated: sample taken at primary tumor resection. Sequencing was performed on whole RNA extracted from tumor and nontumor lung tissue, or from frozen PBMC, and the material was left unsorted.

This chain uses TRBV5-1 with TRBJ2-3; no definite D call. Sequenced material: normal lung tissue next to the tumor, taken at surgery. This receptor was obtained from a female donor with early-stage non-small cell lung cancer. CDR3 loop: CASSLDSSTDTQYF. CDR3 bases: TGCGCCAGCAGCTTGGACAGCTCCACAGATACGCAGTATTTT.